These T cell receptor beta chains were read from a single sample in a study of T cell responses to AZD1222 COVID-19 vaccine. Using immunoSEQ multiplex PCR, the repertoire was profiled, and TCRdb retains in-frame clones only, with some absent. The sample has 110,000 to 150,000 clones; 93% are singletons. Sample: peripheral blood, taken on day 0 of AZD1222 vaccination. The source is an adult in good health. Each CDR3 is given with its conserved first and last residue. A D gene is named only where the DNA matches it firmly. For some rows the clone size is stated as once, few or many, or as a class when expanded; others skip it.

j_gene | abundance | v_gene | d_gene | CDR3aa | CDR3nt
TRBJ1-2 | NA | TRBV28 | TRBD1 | CASSDDRGPPLNYGYTF | TGTGCCAGCAGCGACGACAGGGGACCCCCTCTTAACTATGGCTACACCTTC
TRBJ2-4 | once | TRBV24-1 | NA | CATSVGVLNIQYF | TGTGCCACCAGTGTGGGAGTCCTAAACATTCAGTACTTC
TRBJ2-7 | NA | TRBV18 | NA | CASSPEHSYEQYF | TGTGCCAGCTCACCAGAACACTCCTACGAGCAGTACTTC
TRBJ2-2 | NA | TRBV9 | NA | CASSGDPGGELFF | TGTGCCAGCAGCGGAGACCCGGGCGGGGAGCTGTTTTTT
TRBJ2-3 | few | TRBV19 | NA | CASSPADSVAAGQYF | TGTGCCAGTAGTCCGGCGGACAGCGTTGCTGCTGGGCAGTATTTT
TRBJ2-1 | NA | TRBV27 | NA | CASAKGGFFHVYNEQFF | TGTGCCAGCGCGAAGGGGGGATTCTTTCATGTGTACAATGAGCAGTTCTTC
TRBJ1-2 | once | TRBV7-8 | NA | CASSFPDSGGYTF | TGTGCCAGCAGCTTTCCCGACAGCGGCGGCTACACCTTC
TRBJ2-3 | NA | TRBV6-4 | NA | CASSPRGGTDTQYF | TGTGCCAGCAGCCCTCGGGGAGGCACAGATACGCAGTATTTT
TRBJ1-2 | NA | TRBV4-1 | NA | CASSQESDYGYTF | TGCGCCAGCAGCCAAGAGTCCGACTATGGCTACACCTTC
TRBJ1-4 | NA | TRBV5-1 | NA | CASSFSGRSNEKLFF | TGCGCCAGCAGCTTCTCCGGGAGATCTAATGAAAAACTGTTTTTT
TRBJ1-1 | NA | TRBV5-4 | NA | CASSRDGNTEAFF | TGTGCCAGCAGCCGGGACGGAAACACTGAAGCTTTCTTT
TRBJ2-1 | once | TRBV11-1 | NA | CASSLIGQRAYNEQFF | TGTGCCAGCAGCTTAATTGGTCAGCGGGCCTACAATGAGCAGTTCTTC
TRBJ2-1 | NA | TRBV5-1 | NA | CASSLGADDNEQFF | TGCGCCAGCAGCTTGGGGGCAGATGATAATGAGCAGTTCTTC
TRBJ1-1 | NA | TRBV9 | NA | CASSVGLFNTEAFF | TGTGCCAGCAGCGTAGGGCTTTTCAACACTGAAGCTTTCTTT
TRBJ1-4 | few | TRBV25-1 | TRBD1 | CATKTGWDEKLFF | TGTGCCACTAAGACAGGGTGGGACGAAAAACTGTTTTTT
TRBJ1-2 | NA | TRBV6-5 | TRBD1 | CASRVSGGYYGYTF | TGTGCCAGCAGGGTGTCAGGGGGCTATTATGGCTACACCTTC